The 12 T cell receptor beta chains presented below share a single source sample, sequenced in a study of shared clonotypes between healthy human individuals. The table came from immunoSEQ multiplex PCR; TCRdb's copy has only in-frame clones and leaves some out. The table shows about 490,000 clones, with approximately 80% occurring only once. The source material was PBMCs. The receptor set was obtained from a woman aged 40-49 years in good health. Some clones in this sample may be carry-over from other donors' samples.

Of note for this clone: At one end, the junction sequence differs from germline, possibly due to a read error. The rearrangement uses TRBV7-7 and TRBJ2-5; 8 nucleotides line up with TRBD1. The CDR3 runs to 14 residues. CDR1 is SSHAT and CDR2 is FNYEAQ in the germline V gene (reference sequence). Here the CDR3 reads CASSLDRGEETQYF. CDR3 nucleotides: TGTGCTAGCAGCTTAGACAGGGGCGAAGAGACCCAGTACTTC. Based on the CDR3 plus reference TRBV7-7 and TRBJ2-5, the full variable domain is GAGVSQSPRYKVTKRGQDVTLRCDPISSHATLYWYQQALGQGPEFLTYFNYEAQPDKSGLPSDRFSAERPEGSISTLTIQRTEQRDSAMYRCASSLDRGEETQYFGPGTRLLVL.

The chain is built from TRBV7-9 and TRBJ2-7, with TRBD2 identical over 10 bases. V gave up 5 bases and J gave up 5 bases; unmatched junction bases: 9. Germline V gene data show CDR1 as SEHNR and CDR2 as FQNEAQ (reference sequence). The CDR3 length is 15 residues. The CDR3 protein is CASSAGTSAGHEQYF. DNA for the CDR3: TGTGCCAGCAGCGCCGGGACTAGCGCGGGCCACGAGCAGTACTTC.

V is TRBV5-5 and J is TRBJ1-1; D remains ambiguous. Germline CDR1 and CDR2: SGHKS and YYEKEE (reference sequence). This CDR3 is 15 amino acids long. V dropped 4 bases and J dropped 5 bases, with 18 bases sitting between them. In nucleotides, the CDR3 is TGTGCCAGCAGCCCCAACGTCGTCGGGTGGACTGAAGCTTTCTTT. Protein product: CASSPNVVGWTEAFF.

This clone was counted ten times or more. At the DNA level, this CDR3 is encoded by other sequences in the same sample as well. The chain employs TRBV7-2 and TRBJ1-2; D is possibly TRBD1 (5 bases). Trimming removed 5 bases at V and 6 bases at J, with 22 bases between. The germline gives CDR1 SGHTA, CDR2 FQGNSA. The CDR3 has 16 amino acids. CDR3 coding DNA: TGTGCCAGCAGCCAATTTACCCCCAGGCAGGGAGATGGCTACACCTTC. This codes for CASSQFTPRQGDGYTF.

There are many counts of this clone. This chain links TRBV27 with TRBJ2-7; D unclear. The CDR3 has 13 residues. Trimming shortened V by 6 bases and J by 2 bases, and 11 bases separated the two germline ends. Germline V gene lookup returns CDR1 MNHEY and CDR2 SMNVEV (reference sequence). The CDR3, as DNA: TGTGCCAGCAGCCTCTCTATGGCCTACGAGCAGTACTTC. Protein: CASSLSMAYEQYF.

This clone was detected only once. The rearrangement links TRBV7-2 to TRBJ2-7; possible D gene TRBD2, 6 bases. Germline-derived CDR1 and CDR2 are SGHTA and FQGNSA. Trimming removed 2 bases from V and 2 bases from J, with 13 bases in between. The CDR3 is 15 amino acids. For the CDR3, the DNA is TGTGCCAGCAGCTTATTCGGTGGGAGGACCTACGAGCAGTACTTC. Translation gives CASSLFGGRTYEQYF.

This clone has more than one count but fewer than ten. CDR3 sequence: CASSLSSGIGTDTQYF. The CDR3 DNA is TGTGCCAGCAGCTTATCCAGCGGGATAGGTACAGATACGCAGTATTTT. The chain has TRBV7-2 and TRBJ2-3; 7 nucleotides line up with TRBD2. This CDR3 spans 16 amino acids. V gave up 2 bases and J gave up 3 bases; unmatched junction bases: 8. Per the germline V gene, CDR1 is SGHTA and CDR2 is FQGNSA.

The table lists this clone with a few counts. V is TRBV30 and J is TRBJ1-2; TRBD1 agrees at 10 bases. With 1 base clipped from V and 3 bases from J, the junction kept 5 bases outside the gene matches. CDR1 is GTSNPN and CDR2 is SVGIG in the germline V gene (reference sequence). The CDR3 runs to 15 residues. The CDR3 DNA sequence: TGTGCCTGGAGTGGCCTAGGGACAGGGGACTATGGCTACACCTTC. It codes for CAWSGLGTGDYGYTF.

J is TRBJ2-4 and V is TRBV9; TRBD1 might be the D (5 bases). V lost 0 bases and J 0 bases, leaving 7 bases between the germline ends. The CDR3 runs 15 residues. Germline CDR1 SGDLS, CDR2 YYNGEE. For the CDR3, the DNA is TGTGCCAGCAGCGTAGAGGGGTTAGCCAAAAACATTCAGTACTTC. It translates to CASSVEGLAKNIQYF. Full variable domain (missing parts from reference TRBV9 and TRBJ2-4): DSGVTQTPKHLITATGQRVTLRCSPRSGDLSVYWYQQSLDQGLQFLIQYYNGEERAKGNILERFSAQQFPDLHSELNLSSLELGDSALYFCASSVEGLAKNIQYFGAGTRLSVL.

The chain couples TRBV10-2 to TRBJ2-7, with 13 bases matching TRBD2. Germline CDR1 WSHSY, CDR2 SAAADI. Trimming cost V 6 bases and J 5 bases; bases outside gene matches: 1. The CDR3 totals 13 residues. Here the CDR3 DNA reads TGCGCCAGCAGGGGACTAGCGGGACACGAGCAGTACTTC. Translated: CASRGLAGHEQYF.

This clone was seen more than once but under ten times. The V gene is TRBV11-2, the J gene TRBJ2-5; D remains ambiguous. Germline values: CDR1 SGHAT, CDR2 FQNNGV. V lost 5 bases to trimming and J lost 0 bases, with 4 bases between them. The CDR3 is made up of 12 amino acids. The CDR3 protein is CASSPYQETQYF. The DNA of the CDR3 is TGTGCCAGCAGCCCGTACCAAGAGACCCAGTACTTC.

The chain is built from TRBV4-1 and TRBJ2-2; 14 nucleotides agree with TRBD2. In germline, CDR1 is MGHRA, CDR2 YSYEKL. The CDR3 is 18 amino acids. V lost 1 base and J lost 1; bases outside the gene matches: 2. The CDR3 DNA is TGCGCCAGCAGCCAAGTTGGGACTAGCGGGAGGAACACCGGGGAGCTGTTTTTT. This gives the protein CASSQVGTSGRNTGELFF.